One and the same sample provided the 21 T cell receptor beta chains below, sequenced in a study of T cells in Graves' hyperthyroidism and ophthalmopathy. TCR beta CDR3 regions were amplified from RNA transcripts. An initial round of RT-PCR targeting the TCR CDR3 relied on the HTBI primer set. MiXCR was run by TCRdb on the multiplex PCR reads, yielding one entry per CDR3 protein. This table holds approximately 620,000 distinct CDR3 sequences, more than 15% found once. Sequencing used blood. Every receptor here comes from a woman aged 35 to 49 with Graves' ophthalmopathy.

This clonotype came up many times. The chain couples TRBV18 to TRBJ2-3; D gene uncertain. The CDR3 is 14 residues long. V shed 3 bases and J shed 5 bases, with 12 bases lying between them. In germline, CDR1 is KGHSH, CDR2 LQKENI. CDR3 region: CASSPPTGGDTQYF. DNA of the CDR3: TGTGCCAGCTCACCTCCCACCGGCGGAGATACGCAGTATTTT.

This clonotype has ten or more counts. The chain recombines TRBV9 with TRBJ1-1, with TRBD1 matching over 10 bases. There are 12 residues in the CDR3. V was pared by 4 bases and J by 10 bases, with 4 bases of the junction left unmatched. Germline values: CDR1 SGDLS, CDR2 YYNGEE. The CDR3 bases are TGTGCCAGCAGCCCGGGGACAGGGGTAGCTTTCTTT. Translation gives CASSPGTGVAFF.

This chain connects TRBV28 to TRBJ2-7; 11 bases align to TRBD2. The CDR3 has 15 residues. V lost 10 bases, J lost 4 bases, and 12 bases stayed unmatched. CDR1 is MDHEN, CDR2 SYDVKM, per germline. The CDR3 coding sequence is TGTGCCACGTTAGCGGGAGGGTTCGTCGGGTACGAGCAGTACTTC. Amino acid sequence: CATLAGGFVGYEQYF. Using reference TRBV28 and TRBJ2-7 for the parts outside the CDR3, the full variable domain is DVKVTQSSRYLVKRTGEKVFLECVQDMDHENMFWYRQDPGLGLRLIYFSYDVKMKEKGDIPEGYSVSREKKERFSLILESASTNQTSMYLCATLAGGFVGYEQYFGPGTRLTVT.

The chain couples TRBV20-1 to TRBJ2-7, with TRBD1 as a possible D gene (5 bases). V shed 0 bases and J shed 6 bases, with 18 bases lying between them. Germline values: CDR1 DFQATT, CDR2 SNEGSKA (reference sequence). This CDR3 region has 15 residues. The CDR3 reads CSARDQGAYQLEQYF. In DNA, the CDR3 is TGCAGTGCTAGAGATCAGGGCGCCTATCAGCTCGAGCAGTACTTC.

The rearrangement joins TRBV28 to TRBJ1-6; no clear D. The V end lost 1 base, the J end lost 0 bases, and 7 bases lay between the germline ends. Per the germline V gene, CDR1 is MDHEN and CDR2 is SYDVKM. This CDR3 comprises 16 residues. The CDR3 protein is CASSLYQSSYNSPLHF. In DNA, the CDR3 is TGTGCCAGCAGTTTATACCAGAGCTCCTATAATTCACCCCTCCACTTT.

This clonotype was counted a few times. This rearrangement joins TRBV10-2 to TRBJ2-1; no clear D. The CDR3 spans 16 residues. In germline, CDR1 is WSHSY, CDR2 SAAADI. V was pared by 5 bases and J by 7 bases, with 21 bases between. The CDR3 reads CASSNPFKSGGNEQFF. Written as DNA, the CDR3 is TGCGCCAGCAGTAACCCCTTCAAATCAGGCGGTAATGAGCAGTTCTTC.

This clonotype came up many times. The chain joins TRBV2 to TRBJ2-5, with 15 nucleotides matching TRBD2. Germline-derived CDR1 and CDR2 are SNHLY and FYNNEI. The trim removed 7 bases at V and 5 bases at J, leaving 11 bases unmatched. CDR3 length equals 17 residues. This chain's CDR3 is CASTRGWTSGGAETQYF. CDR3 sequence (DNA): TGTGCCAGCACCCGGGGATGGACTAGCGGGGGGGCGGAGACCCAGTACTTC. Drawing the rest from reference TRBV2 and TRBJ2-5, the complete variable domain is EPEVTQTPSHQVTQMGQEVILRCVPISNHLYFYWYRQILGQKVEFLVSFYNNEISEKSEIFDDQFSVERPDGSNFTLKIRSTKLEDSAMYFCASTRGWTSGGAETQYFGPGTRLLVL.

This clonotype was counted between two and nine times. The chain is built from TRBV2 and TRBJ2-1; unclear D gene. The germline V and J ends were trimmed by 6 bases and 4 bases, with 13 bases remaining between them. CDR1 is SNHLY, CDR2 FYNNEI, per germline. The CDR3 spans 14 residues. The CDR3 is CASRAFRDYNEQFF. CDR3 nucleotides: TGTGCCAGCAGGGCTTTTAGGGATTACAATGAGCAGTTCTTC.

Many counts were recorded for this clonotype. The chain couples TRBV20-1 to TRBJ2-1, with a tentative D call TRBD2 (7 bases). The CDR3 loop spans 12 amino acids. The V gene's germline CDR1 is DFQATT and CDR2 SNEGSKA (reference sequence). The CDR3 spells CAGAGDHNEQFF. CDR3 in DNA: TGCGCGGGGGCAGGGGACCACAATGAGCAGTTCTTC.

This clonotype has a count of ten or more. This chain connects TRBV6-1 to TRBJ1-2, with 7 bases that match TRBD1. The germline gives CDR1 MNHNS, CDR2 SASEGT. This CDR3 is built from 14 residues. With V trimmed by 6 bases and J by 4 bases, 8 bases remained unmatched. The CDR3 loop reads CASRLTGVPYGYTF. The CDR3 DNA sequence: TGTGCCAGCAGACTAACAGGGGTTCCCTATGGCTACACCTTC.

A note on this clonotype: Just one base apart from a much larger clone, this may be a read error. The rearrangement joins TRBV4-1 to TRBJ2-3; no clear D gene. CDR1 and CDR2 (germline): MGHRA, YSYEKL. Trimming left V 4 bases short and J 4 bases short, with 15 bases between. The CDR3 length is 15 residues. In DNA form, the CDR3 reads TGCGCCAGCAGCCTCGTGTCTACAGCCTCAGATACGCAGTATTTT. Its protein product is CASSLVSTASDTQYF.

J is TRBJ2-5 and V is TRBV5-1; 9 positions match TRBD2. CDR3 length: 15 amino acids. Germline CDR1 is SGHRS and CDR2 is YFSETQ. With 5 bases clipped from V and 5 bases from J, the junction kept 10 bases outside the gene matches. This chain's CDR3 is CASRPVAGELETQYF. The CDR3 region has the DNA TGCGCCAGCAGACCCGTAGCGGGAGAGTTGGAGACCCAGTACTTC.

This clonotype was picked up many times. V gene TRBV11-3 combines with J gene TRBJ2-1, with a possible D match to TRBD1 (6 bases). CDR1 SGHNT and CDR2 YENEEA come from the germline V gene. V was trimmed by 6 bases and J by 3 bases, leaving 15 bases between them. CDR3 size: 15 residues. This CDR3 reads CASRRRGALYNEQFF. In nucleotides, the CDR3 is TGTGCCAGCAGACGCAGGGGCGCCCTCTACAATGAGCAGTTCTTC.

The V and J genes are TRBV6-5 and TRBJ2-5; 9 bases are shared with TRBD2. The CDR3 extends over 15 amino acids. V shed 0 bases, J shed 5 bases, and the junction held 4 bases outside the gene matches. Germline V gene lookup returns CDR1 MNHEY and CDR2 SVGAGI. The CDR3 here is CASSYSGLASETQYF. The CDR3 DNA sequence: TGTGCCAGCAGTTACTCGGGACTAGCTAGCGAGACCCAGTACTTC.

This clonotype was observed at least ten times. The rearrangement links TRBV9 to TRBJ2-1; the D gene is possibly TRBD2 (6 bases). The CDR3 covers 13 residues. CDR1 is SGDLS and CDR2 is YYNGEE in the germline V gene. V shed 2 bases and J shed 7 bases, with 10 bases lying between them. The CDR3 bases are TGTGCCAGCAGCGTCGGGACTCAAAATGAGCAGTTCTTC. Its translation is CASSVGTQNEQFF.

In its sample, this clonotype was seen once. The gene calls are TRBV6-1 and TRBJ2-5; 12 positions agree with TRBD2. The trim removed 4 bases at V and 5 bases at J, leaving 5 bases unmatched. Germline V gene data show CDR1 as MNHNS and CDR2 as SASEGT. This CDR3 is built from 15 residues. CDR3 DNA sequence: TGTGCCAGCAGTGGACTAGCGGGGGCGGGGGAGACCCAGTACTTC. It specifies CASSGLAGAGETQYF.

This clonotype was observed at least ten times. The J gene is TRBJ1-1, the V gene TRBV7-8, with 7 bases fitting TRBD1. The germline V gene has CDR1 SGHVS and CDR2 FQNEAQ. The junction had 7 bases not matched to a gene; V was cut back by 4 bases and J by 5 bases. The CDR3 extends over 14 amino acids. The CDR3 nucleotides are TGTGCCAGCAGCTCCAGGGGGGGTTTTACTGAAGCTTTCTTT. Protein: CASSSRGGFTEAFF.

Ten or more counts support this clonotype. The gene calls are TRBV11-3 and TRBJ2-7; D remains unclear. This CDR3 contains 11 residues. V was shortened by 5 bases and J by 6 bases, with 8 bases between the two germline ends. The germline V gene has CDR1 SGHNT and CDR2 YENEEA. The CDR3 is CASSDSGEQYF. The CDR3, as DNA: TGTGCCAGCAGCGACTCCGGCGAGCAGTACTTC.

There are a few counts of this clonotype. The chain uses TRBV5-1 and TRBJ2-3, with 7 bases matching TRBD2. Trimming cost V 0 bases and J 2 bases; bases outside gene matches: 6. Germline CDR1 SGHRS, CDR2 YFSETQ. The CDR3 length is 16 residues. In DNA, the CDR3 is TGCGCCAGCAGCTTGGGACGACTAGCTGACACAGATACGCAGTATTTT. Translation gives CASSLGRLADTDTQYF.

This clonotype was seen at least ten times. CDR3 sequence reads: CASSFSRNQPQHF. CDR3 DNA sequence: TGTGCCAGCAGCTTCTCCAGAAATCAGCCCCAGCATTTT. V gene TRBV11-2 combines with J gene TRBJ1-5, with D unresolved. This CDR3 spans 13 amino acids. Germline V gene lookup returns CDR1 SGHAT and CDR2 FQNNGV. V was pared by 3 bases and J by 4 bases, with 7 bases between.

This clonotype was observed at least ten times. The genes are TRBV2 and TRBJ2-1; 7 bases agree with TRBD2. V lost 8 bases and J lost 0; bases outside the gene matches: 7. There are 15 residues in the CDR3. Germline loops: CDR1 SNHLY, CDR2 FYNNEI. The CDR3 nucleotides are TGTGCCAGCGCGAGCCGGACTAGCTCCTACAATGAGCAGTTCTTC. This codes for CASASRTSSYNEQFF.